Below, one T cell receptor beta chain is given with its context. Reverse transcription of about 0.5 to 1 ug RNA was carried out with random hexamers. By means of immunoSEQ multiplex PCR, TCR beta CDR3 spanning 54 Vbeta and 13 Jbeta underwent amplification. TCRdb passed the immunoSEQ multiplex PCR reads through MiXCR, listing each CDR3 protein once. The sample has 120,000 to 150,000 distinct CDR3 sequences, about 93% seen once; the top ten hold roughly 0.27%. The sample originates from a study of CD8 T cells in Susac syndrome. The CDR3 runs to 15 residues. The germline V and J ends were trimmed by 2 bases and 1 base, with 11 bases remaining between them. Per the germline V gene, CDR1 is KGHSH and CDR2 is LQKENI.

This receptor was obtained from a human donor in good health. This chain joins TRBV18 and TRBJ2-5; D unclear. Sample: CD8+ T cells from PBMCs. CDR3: CASSPRTESQETQYF. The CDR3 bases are TGTGCCAGCTCACCAAGAACCGAGAGCCAAGAGACCCAGTACTTC.